What follows describes a single TCR beta chain. What it binds is unknown. The data belong to a study of T cells in Graves' hyperthyroidism and ophthalmopathy. The CDR3 extends over 14 amino acids. With 5 bases removed from V and 5 bases from J, the gap between germline ends came to 16 bases. Per germline, CDR1 LNHDA and CDR2 SQIVND (reference sequence). General study points: Most thyroid-expanded clonotypes above 0.001 were also found in blood.

Researchers took RNA transcripts and amplified the TCR beta CDR3 regions from them. A set of HTBI primers served as the primers for a first-round RT-PCR of the TCR CDR3. TCRdb reanalysed the multiplex PCR reads using MiXCR and keeps one entry per CDR3 protein. The sample records approximately 640,000 distinct CDR3 sequences, 15% to 20% being singletons. This receptor was taken from a man aged 50-59 years with Graves' hyperthyroidism. Specimen: blood. V is TRBV19 and J is TRBJ2-7; D may match TRBD1 or TRBD2 (5 bases each). The CDR3 DNA sequence: TGTGCCAGTAGTCCAGATGGGGGTTTTAACGAGCAGTACTTC. Residues: CASSPDGGFNEQYF.